The clone carrying this T cell receptor (beta chain) was counted ten times or more. RNA transcripts gave rise to amplified TCR beta CDR3 regions. The TCR CDR3 was amplified in a first-round RT-PCR using the HTBI primer set. TCRdb itself ran the multiplex PCR reads through MiXCR, one entry per CDR3 protein. This table holds about 660,000 distinct CDR3 sequences, roughly 45% found once. This entry is derived from a study of T cells in Graves' hyperthyroidism and ophthalmopathy. The CDR3 loop spans 15 amino acids. Trimming cost V 3 bases and J 5 bases; bases outside gene matches: 7. Germline V gene sequence: CDR1 SNHLY, CDR2 FYNNEI.

The rearrangement links TRBV2 to TRBJ2-5; 9 bases match TRBD2. The TCR was taken from an adult man with Graves' disease, either hyperthyroidism or ophthalmopathy (not recorded which). The sample was peripheral blood or thyroid tissue (not recorded which). In DNA form, the CDR3 reads TGTGCCAGCAGTGACAGGCGGGGGGGCCTCGAGACCCAGTACTTC. It translates to CASSDRRGGLETQYF.